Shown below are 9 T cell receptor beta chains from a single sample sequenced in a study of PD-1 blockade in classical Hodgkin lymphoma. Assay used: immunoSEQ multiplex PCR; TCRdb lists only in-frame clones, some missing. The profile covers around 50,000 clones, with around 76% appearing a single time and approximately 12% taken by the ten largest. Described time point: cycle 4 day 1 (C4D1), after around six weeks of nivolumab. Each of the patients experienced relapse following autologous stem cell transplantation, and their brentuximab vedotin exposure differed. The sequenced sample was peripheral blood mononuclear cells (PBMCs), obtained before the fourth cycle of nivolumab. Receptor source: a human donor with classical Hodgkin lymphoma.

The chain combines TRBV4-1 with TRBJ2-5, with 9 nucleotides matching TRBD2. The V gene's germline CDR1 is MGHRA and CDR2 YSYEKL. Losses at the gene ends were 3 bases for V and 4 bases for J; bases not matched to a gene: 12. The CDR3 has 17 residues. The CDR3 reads CASSHPLAGRVLETQYF. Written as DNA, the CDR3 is TGCGCCAGCAGCCATCCGCTAGCGGGAAGGGTCCTAGAGACCCAGTACTTC.

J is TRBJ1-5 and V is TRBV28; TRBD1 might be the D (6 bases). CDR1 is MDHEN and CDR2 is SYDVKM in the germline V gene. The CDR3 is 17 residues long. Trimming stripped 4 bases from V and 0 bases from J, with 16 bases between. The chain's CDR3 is CASSSRGGIYSNQPQHF. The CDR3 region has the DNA TGTGCCAGCAGTTCACGAGGGGGGATTTATAGCAATCAGCCCCAGCATTTT.

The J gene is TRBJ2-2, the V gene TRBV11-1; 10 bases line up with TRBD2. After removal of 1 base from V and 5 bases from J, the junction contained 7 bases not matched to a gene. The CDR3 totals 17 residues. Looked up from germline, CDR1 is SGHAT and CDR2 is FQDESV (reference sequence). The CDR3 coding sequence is TGTGCCAGCAGCTTAGTAGGTCGGACTAGCGGTACCGGGGAGCTGTTTTTT. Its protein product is CASSLVGRTSGTGELFF.

The CDR3 sequence: CASSQVAAIQETQYF. CDR3 nucleotide sequence: TGCGCCAGCAGCCAAGTTGCCGCCATACAAGAGACCCAGTACTTC. The V gene is TRBV4-1, the J gene TRBJ2-5; D uncertain. The CDR3 length is 15 residues. The V end lost 1 base, the J end lost 2 bases, and 11 bases lay between the germline ends. Germline loops: CDR1 MGHRA, CDR2 YSYEKL.

CDR3 region: CASTDRGRGHDTQYF. The CDR3 DNA reads as TGTGCCAGCACCGACAGGGGTAGGGGCCATGATACGCAGTATTTT. The rearrangement links TRBV28 to TRBJ2-3; 8 bases are a match to TRBD1. Germline values: CDR1 MDHEN, CDR2 SYDVKM. CDR3 size: 15 residues. Trimming cost V 7 bases and J 6 bases; bases outside gene matches: 12.

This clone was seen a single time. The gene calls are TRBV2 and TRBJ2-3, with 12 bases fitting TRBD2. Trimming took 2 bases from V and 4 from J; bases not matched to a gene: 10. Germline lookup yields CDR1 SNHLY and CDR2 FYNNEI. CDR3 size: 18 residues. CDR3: CASSEYLAGGPLADTQYF. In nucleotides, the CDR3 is TGTGCCAGCAGTGAATATCTAGCGGGAGGGCCGTTGGCAGATACGCAGTATTTT.

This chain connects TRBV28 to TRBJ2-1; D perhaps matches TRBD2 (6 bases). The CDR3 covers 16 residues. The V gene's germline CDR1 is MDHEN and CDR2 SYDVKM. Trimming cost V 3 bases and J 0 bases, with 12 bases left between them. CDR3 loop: CASSLEGIGSYNEQFF. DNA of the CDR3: TGTGCCAGCAGTTTGGAGGGCATCGGCTCCTACAATGAGCAGTTCTTC.

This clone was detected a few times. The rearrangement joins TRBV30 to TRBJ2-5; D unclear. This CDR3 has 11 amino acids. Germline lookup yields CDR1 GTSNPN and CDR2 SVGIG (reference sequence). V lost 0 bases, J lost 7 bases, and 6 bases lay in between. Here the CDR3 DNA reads TGTGCCTGGAGTGTCGGTGGGACCCAGTACTTC. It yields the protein CAWSVGGTQYF.

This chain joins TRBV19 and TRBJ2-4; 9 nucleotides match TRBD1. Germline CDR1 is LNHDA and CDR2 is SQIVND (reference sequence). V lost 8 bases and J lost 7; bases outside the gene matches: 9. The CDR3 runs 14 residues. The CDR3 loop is CASRPQGALNIQYF. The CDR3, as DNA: TGTGCCAGTCGACCACAGGGGGCTCTGAACATTCAGTACTTC. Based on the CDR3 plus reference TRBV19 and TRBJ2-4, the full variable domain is DGGITQSPKYLFRKEGQNVTLSCEQNLNHDAMYWYRQDPGQGLRLIYYSQIVNDFQKGDIAEGYSVSREKKESFPLTVTSAQKNPTAFYLCASRPQGALNIQYFGAGTRLSVL.